The 6 T cell receptor beta chains in this list originate from one sample, sequenced in a study of shared clonotypes between healthy human individuals (dated by TCRdb to about 2020). The library was built by means of the immunoSEQ multiplex PCR assay. TCRdb took over this immuneACCESS table, retaining in-frame rearrangements with V and J assigned. Such tables are incomplete; in checked studies, under half of the missing clones stem from an unresolved V gene, and the remainder is unexplained. This sample comprises some 2,000,000 clones, 90% to 95% of them detected only once. Roughly 0.13% of the sample is taken by the ten largest. Sequencing input: naive CD4+ T cells sorted from blood. The cell subset or site label for this specimen denotes: CD45RA+ positively selected. The receptors here all came from a man aged 18 to 30 in good health.

This clone was seen a single time. V is TRBV18 and J is TRBJ2-2; possible D gene TRBD2, 6 bases. Germline loops: CDR1 KGHSH, CDR2 LQKENI. The CDR3 has 14 amino acids. Trimming took 6 bases from V and 1 from J, leaving 9 bases between them. CDR3 DNA: TGTGCCAGCTCCGTCGGGGGGAACACCGGGGAGCTGTTTTTT. Translated: CASSVGGNTGELFF. The full variable domain, completed using reference TRBV18 and TRBJ2-2, is NAGVMQNPRHLVRRRGQEARLRCSPMKGHSHVYWYRQLPEEGLKFMVYLQKENIIDESGMPKERFSAEFPKEGPSILRIQQVVRGDSAAYFCASSVGGNTGELFFGEGSRLTVL.

A remark on this clone: The same CDR3 arises from other DNA sequences in this sample as well. The chain is built from TRBV6-6 and TRBJ1-1; maybe TRBD1 (5 bases). Trimming took 3 bases from V and 1 from J, leaving 9 bases between them. CDR1 MNHNY and CDR2 SVGAGI come from the germline V gene (reference sequence). CDR3 length: 14 residues. Here the CDR3 DNA reads TGTGCCAGCAGTTATTTAGACAGGAACACTGAAGCTTTCTTT. The encoded protein is CASSYLDRNTEAFF.

This chain connects TRBV7-2 to TRBJ1-1; the match to TRBD1 covers 8 bases. Germline V gene lookup returns CDR1 SGHTA and CDR2 FQGNSA. V was pared by 4 bases and J by 5 bases, with 6 bases of the junction left unmatched. The CDR3 sequence is 14 residues long. CDR3 region: CASSYRTGSTEAFF. CDR3 bases: TGTGCCAGCAGCTATAGGACAGGGTCGACTGAAGCTTTCTTT.

A word on this clone: Additional DNA sequences in this sample encode the identical CDR3. This sequence joins TRBV6-5 and TRBJ2-5; 7 nucleotides line up with TRBD2. The V and J ends lost 10 bases and 1 base, in that order; junction bases with no gene match: 3. This CDR3 spans 12 amino acids. Germline CDR1 reads MNHEY; CDR2 reads SVGAGI. The DNA for the CDR3 is TGTGCCACCCAGCGGGGCCAAGAGACCCAGTACTTC. Translating it yields CATQRGQETQYF.

This sequence joins TRBV6-5 and TRBJ1-4; TRBD1 agrees at 8 bases. The CDR3 spans 15 residues. J was trimmed by 7 bases and V by 5 bases; bases with no gene match: 9. Looked up from germline, CDR1 is MNHEY and CDR2 is SVGAGI. CDR3 DNA: TGTGCCAGCAGTAACCAGGGGGCGAGAGGTGAAAAACTGTTTTTT. Translation gives CASSNQGARGEKLFF.

In regard to this clone: Other DNA sequences in the sample encode the same CDR3. This chain uses TRBV5-1 with TRBJ2-1; the D is unclear. V gave up 0 bases and J gave up 4 bases, with 8 bases separating them. In germline, CDR1 is SGHRS, CDR2 YFSETQ. This CDR3 has 14 residues. The CDR3 nucleotides read TGCGCCAGCAGCTTGGGGGCAGTATACAATGAGCAGTTCTTC. It encodes CASSLGAVYNEQFF.